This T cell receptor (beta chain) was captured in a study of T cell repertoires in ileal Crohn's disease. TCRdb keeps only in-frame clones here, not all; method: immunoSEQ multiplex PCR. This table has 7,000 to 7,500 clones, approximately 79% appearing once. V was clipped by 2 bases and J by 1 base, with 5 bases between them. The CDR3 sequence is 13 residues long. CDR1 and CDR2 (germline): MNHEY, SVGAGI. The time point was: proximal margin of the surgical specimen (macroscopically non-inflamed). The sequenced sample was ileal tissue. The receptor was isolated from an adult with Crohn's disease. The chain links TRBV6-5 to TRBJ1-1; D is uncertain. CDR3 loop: CASSYAANTEAFF. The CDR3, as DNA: TGTGCCAGCAGTTACGCAGCGAACACTGAAGCTTTCTTT.